The T cell receptor (beta chain) under discussion was sequenced for a study of blood T cells in healthy people across ages. This CDR3 region has 18 residues. Trimming took off 3 bases at V and 1 base at J, with 23 bases between the two ends. Germline V gene sequence: CDR1 DFQATT, CDR2 SNEGSKA (reference sequence). The authors ran a second PCR of about 6 to 12 cycles using a sample-barcoded 5' primer and a J-beta primer mix. TCRdb called the 5' RACE reads again in MiXCR, with one record for every CDR3 protein. This sample has roughly 790,000 distinct CDR3 sequences, with roughly 44% found just once. This TCR was recovered from a woman in her fifties or sixties in good health. This rearrangement joins TRBV20-1 to TRBJ2-3; D tentatively fits TRBD1 or TRBD2 (5 bases each). The sequenced sample consisted of blood. This CDR3 is CSARDPGPQKPRTDTQYF. The CDR3 DNA follows: TGCAGTGCTAGGGACCCGGGACCCCAAAAGCCCCGCACAGATACGCAGTATTTT.